This T cell receptor (beta chain) was profiled in a study of radiotherapy plus CTLA-4 blockade in lung cancer. Ipilimumab-mediated CTLA-4 blockade plus focal radiation was given to patients having chemo-refractory metastatic non-small-cell lung cancer. With regard to this clone: The antigen is undetermined.

Sequencing was performed with immunoSEQ multiplex PCR; in TCRdb, only in-frame clones are kept and a portion is missing. The profile shows tens of thousands of clones, over 70% of them singletons. Study conclusions and caveats: Response, reportedly, was best predicted by interferon-beta along with early blood T cell clone dynamics. Blood saw expansion of tumor-derived TCR clones after radiotherapy plus ipilimumab.

Trimming took off 0 bases at V and 9 bases at J, with 15 bases between the two ends. Germline V gene lookup returns CDR1 MGHRA and CDR2 YSYEKL. This CDR3 has 15 amino acids. V is TRBV4-1 and J is TRBJ2-1, with a possible D match to TRBD1 (6 bases). The origin of this receptor is a human donor with non-small cell lung cancer that progressed on radiotherapy plus ipilimumab. The source was peripheral blood, collected from a patient treated with radiotherapy plus ipilimumab. In DNA form, the CDR3 reads TGCGCCAGCAGCCAAGATGTGGCAGGGGCGTCTGAGCAGTTCTTC. Its protein product is CASSQDVAGASEQFF.